These T cell receptor beta chains were read from a single sample in a study of T-cell reconstitution after alpha-beta-depleted transplantation in children. TCRdb reprocessed the PCR reads with MiXCR, giving one entry per CDR3 protein. The sample includes around 450,000 distinct CDR3 sequences, about 10% of them seen just once. The specimen comprised PBMCs, sampled before TCRalphabeta/CD19-depleted stem cell transplant. The receptors shown here come from a child younger than 10 with inherited bone marrow failure, due to receive a stem cell transplant. Each CDR3 is given with its conserved first and last residue. D genes are given only for firm matches. Part of the rows lack a size; the others show once, few, many or a class for expanded clones.

v_gene	j_gene	d_gene	abundance	CDR3nt	CDR3aa
TRBV29-1	TRBJ1-4	-	few	TGCAGCGTTGGATGGTCGAATGAAAAACTGTTTTTT	CSVGWSNEKLFF
TRBV7-2	TRBJ2-7	TRBD2	many	TGTGCCAGCAGCTTCTGGACTAGCGGGAGTTACGAGCAGTACTTC	CASSFWTSGSYEQYF
TRBV18	TRBJ2-7	-	many	TGTGCCAGCTCACCATACGGGCCAGGCTACGAGCAGTACTTC	CASSPYGPGYEQYF
TRBV5-1	TRBJ2-1	TRBD2	many	TGCGCCAGCAGCTTGGTAGCGGGAGGAACCCTGGATGAGCAGTTCTTC	CASSLVAGGTLDEQFF
TRBV20-1	TRBJ2-7	-	few	TGCAGTGCTGCCCCCTCGACAGGCCTCCGGTTCTACGAGCAGTACTTC	CSAAPSTGLRFYEQYF
TRBV10-3	TRBJ1-1	TRBD1	many	TGTGCCATCAGGAACGACAGGGCCACTGAAGCTTTCTTT	CAIRNDRATEAFF
TRBV9	TRBJ2-1	TRBD2	many	TGTGCCAGCAGCGTACACTGGCGGGAGTTTTACAATGAGCAGTTCTTC	CASSVHWREFYNEQFF
TRBV4-1	TRBJ2-4	TRBD1	many	TGCGCCAGCAGTCAAGGGACAGCGAACATTCAGTACTTC	CASSQGTANIQYF
TRBV6-5	TRBJ1-5	TRBD1	-	TGTGCCAGCAGTTACTCACCCAGGGGGGGAGATCAGCCCCAGCATTTT	CASSYSPRGGDQPQHF
TRBV12-3/TRBV12-4	TRBJ2-1	-	many	TGTGCCAGCAGTTTCGGTGGGCTGGATGAGCAGTTCTTC	CASSFGGLDEQFF
TRBV5-1	TRBJ2-1	TRBD2	-	TGCGCCAGCAGTCCTATAGCGGGAGGTACTGGCAATGAGCAGTTCTTC	CASSPIAGGTGNEQFF
TRBV28	TRBJ2-3	TRBD2	many	TGTGCCAGCAGTTTACGGCGGGAGGGTCCTGATACGCAGTATTTT	CASSLRREGPDTQYF
TRBV29-1	TRBJ2-1	TRBD1	-	TGCAGCGTTCGAGGACAGGGGGCCTATGAGCAGTTCTTC	CSVRGQGAYEQFF